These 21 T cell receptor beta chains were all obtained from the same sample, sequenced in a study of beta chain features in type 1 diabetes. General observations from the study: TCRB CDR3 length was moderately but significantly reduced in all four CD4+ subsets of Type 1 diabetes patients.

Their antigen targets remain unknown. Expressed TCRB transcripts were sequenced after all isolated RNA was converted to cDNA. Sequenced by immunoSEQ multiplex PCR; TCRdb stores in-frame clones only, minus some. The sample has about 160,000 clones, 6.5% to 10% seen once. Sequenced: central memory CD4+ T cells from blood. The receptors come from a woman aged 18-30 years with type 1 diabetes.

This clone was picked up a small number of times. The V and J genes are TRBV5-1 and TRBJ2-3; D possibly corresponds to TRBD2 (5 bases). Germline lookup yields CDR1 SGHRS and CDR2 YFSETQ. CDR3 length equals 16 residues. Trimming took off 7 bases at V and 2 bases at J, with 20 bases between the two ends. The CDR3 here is CASSSGYGRVTDTQYF. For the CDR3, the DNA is TGCGCCAGCTCCTCGGGGTACGGGCGAGTCACAGATACGCAGTATTTT.

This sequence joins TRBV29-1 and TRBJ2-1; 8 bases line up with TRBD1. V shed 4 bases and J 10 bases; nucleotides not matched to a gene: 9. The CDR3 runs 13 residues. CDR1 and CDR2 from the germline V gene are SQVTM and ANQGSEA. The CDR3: CSVVQGGVGEQFF. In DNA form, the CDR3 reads TGCAGCGTTGTACAGGGGGGTGTAGGCGAGCAGTTCTTC.

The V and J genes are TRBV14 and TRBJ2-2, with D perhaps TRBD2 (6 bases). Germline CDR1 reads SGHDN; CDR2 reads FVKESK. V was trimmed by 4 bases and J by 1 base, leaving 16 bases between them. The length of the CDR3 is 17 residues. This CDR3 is CASSPRRGSGNTGELFF. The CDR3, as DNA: TGTGCCAGCAGCCCCCGACGGGGTAGCGGGAACACCGGGGAGCTGTTTTTT.

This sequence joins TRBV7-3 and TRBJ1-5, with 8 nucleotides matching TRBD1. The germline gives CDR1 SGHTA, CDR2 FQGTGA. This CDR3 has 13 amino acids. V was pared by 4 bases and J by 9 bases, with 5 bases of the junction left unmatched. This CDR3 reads CASSSDRETPQHF. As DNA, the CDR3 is TGTGCCAGCAGCTCGGACAGGGAGACGCCCCAGCATTTT. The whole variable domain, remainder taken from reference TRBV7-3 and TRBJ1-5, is GAGVSQTPSNKVTEKGKYVELRCDPISGHTALYWYRQSLGQGPEFLIYFQGTGAADDSGLPNDRFFAVRPEGSVSTLKIQRTERGDSAVYLCASSSDRETPQHFGDGTRLSIL.

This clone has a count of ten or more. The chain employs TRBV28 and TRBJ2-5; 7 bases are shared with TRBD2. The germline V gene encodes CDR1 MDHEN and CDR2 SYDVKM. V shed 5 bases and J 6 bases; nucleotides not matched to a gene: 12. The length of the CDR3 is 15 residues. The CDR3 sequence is CASSPPLAAEKTQYF. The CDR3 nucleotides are TGTGCCAGCAGTCCCCCCCTAGCGGCTGAAAAGACCCAGTACTTC.

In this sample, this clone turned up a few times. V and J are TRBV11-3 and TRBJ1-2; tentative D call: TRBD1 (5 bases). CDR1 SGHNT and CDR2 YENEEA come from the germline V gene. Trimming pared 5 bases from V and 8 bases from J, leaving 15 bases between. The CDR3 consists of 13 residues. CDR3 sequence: CASSENPGFGYTF. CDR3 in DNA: TGTGCCAGCAGCGAGAACCCAGGGTTCGGCTACACCTTC.

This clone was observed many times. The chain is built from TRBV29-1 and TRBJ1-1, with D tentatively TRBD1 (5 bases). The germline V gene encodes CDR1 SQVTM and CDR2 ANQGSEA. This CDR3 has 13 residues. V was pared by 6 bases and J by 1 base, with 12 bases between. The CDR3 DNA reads TGCAGCGTGGCCTACAGGTCGAACACTGAAGCTTTCTTT. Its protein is CSVAYRSNTEAFF.

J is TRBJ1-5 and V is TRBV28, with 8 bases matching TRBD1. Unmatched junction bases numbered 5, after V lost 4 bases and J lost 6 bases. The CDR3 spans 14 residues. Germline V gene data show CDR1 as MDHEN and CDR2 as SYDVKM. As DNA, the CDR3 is TGTGCCAGCAGTTCCGGACAGGGTACTCAGCCCCAGCATTTT. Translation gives CASSSGQGTQPQHF.

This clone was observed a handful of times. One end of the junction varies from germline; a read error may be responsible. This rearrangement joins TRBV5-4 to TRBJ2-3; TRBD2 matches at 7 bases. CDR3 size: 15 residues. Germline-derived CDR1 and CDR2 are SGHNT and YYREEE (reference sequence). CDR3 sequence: CASSPLAERTDTQYF. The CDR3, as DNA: TGCGCCAGCAGCCCGCTAGCGGAGCGCACAGATACGCAGTATTTT.

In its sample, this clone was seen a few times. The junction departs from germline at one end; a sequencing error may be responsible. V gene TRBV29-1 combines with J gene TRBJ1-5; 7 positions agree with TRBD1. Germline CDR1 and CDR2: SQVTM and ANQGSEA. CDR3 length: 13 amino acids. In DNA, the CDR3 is TGCAGCGTGGAAGGACAGGGCAATCAGCCCCAGCATTTT. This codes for CSVEGQGNQPQHF.

The CDR3 reads CASSSAGEGTFF. The CDR3 DNA reads TGTGCCAGCAGTTCCGCGGGGGAGGGGACGTTCTTC. The chain couples TRBV6-5 to TRBJ2-1; 7 bases align to TRBD2. V shed 4 bases, J shed 15 bases, and the junction held 9 bases outside the gene matches. CDR1 MNHEY and CDR2 SVGAGI come from the germline V gene. CDR3 length: 12 amino acids.

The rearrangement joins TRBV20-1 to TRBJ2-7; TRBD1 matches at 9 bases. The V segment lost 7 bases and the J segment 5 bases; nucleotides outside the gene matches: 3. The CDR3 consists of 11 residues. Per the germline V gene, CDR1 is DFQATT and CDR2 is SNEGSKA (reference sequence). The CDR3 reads CSVGQGNEQYF. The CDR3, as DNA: TGCAGTGTGGGACAGGGCAACGAGCAGTACTTC.

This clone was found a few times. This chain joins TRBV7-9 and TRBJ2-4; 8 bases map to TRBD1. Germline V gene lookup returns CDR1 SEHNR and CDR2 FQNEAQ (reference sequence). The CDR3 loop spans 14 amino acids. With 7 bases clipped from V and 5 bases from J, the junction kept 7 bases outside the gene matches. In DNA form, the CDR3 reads TGTGCCAGCAACCAGGGGGCCACAGAAAACATTCAGTACTTC. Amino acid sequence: CASNQGATENIQYF. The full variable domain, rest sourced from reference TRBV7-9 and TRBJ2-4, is DTGVSQNPRHKITKRGQNVTFRCDPISEHNRLYWYRQTLGQGPEFLTYFQNEAQLEKSRLLSDRFSAERPKGSFSTLEIQRTEQGDSAMYLCASNQGATENIQYFGAGTRLSVL.

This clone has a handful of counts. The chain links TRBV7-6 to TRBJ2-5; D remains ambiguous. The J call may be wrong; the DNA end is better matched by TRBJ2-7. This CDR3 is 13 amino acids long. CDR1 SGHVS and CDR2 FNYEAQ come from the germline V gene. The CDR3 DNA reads TGTGCCAGCAGCTTAGGTGAGGAGTACGAGCAGTACTTC. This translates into CASSLGEEYEQYF.

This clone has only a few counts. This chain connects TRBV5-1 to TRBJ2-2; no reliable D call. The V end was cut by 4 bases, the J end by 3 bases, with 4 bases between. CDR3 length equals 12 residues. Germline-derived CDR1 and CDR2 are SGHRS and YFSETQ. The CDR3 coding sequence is TGCGCCAGCAGCAGCTACACCGGGGAGCTGTTTTTT. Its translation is CASSSYTGELFF.

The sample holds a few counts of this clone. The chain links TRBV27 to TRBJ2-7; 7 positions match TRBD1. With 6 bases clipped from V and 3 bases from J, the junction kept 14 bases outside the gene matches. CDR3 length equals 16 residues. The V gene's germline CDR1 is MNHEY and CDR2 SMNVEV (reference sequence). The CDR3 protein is CASSRTGTASFYEQYF. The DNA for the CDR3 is TGTGCCAGCAGCCGAACCGGGACAGCCTCCTTCTACGAGCAGTACTTC.

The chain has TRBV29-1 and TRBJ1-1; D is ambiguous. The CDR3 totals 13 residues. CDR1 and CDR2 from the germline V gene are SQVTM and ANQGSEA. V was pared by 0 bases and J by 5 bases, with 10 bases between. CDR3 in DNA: TGCAGCGTTGAAGATCCCCCGGGGACTGAAGCTTTCTTT. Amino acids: CSVEDPPGTEAFF.

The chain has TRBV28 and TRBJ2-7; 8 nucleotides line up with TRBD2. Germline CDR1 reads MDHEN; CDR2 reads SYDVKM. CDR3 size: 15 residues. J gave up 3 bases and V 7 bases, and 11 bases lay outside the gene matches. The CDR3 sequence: CASKIGRAGGYEQYF. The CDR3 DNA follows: TGTGCCAGCAAAATAGGGAGGGCGGGGGGCTACGAGCAGTACTTC. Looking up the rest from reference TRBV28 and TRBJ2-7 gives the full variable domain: DVKVTQSSRYLVKRTGEKVFLECVQDMDHENMFWYRQDPGLGLRLIYFSYDVKMKEKGDIPEGYSVSREKKERFSLILESASTNQTSMYLCASKIGRAGGYEQYFGPGTRLTVT.

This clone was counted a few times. CDR3 sequence reads: CASSGGWETQYF. CDR3 bases: TGTGCCAGCAGCGGGGGGTGGGAGACCCAGTACTTC. The chain recombines TRBV6-6 with TRBJ2-5; the match to TRBD2 covers 7 bases. The CDR3 covers 12 residues. V gave up 6 bases and J gave up 5 bases; unmatched junction bases: 3. Germline CDR1 is MNHNY and CDR2 is SVGAGI (reference sequence).

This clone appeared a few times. The CDR3 bases are TGCGCCAGCAGCTTGGCGTCAGCTAGCGGGAGCGGTGATACGCAGTATTTT. This encodes CASSLASASGSGDTQYF. This chain joins TRBV5-1 and TRBJ2-3, with 10 bases fitting TRBD2. This CDR3 is built from 17 residues. Germline CDR1 SGHRS, CDR2 YFSETQ. V trimming: 0 bases; J trimming: 6 bases; junction bases outside the gene matches: 10.

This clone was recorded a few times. The CDR3 region has the DNA TGTGCCGGCGCACCCAGGACAGCTTACAATGAGCAGTTCTTC. As protein: CAGAPRTAYNEQFF. The J gene is TRBJ2-1, the V gene TRBV30; weak D call: TRBD1 (6 bases). From germline, CDR1 is GTSNPN and CDR2 SVGIG (reference sequence). The CDR3 loop spans 14 amino acids. V was clipped by 8 bases and J by 4 bases, with 18 bases between them.